Presented here are 7 T cell receptor beta chains from one specimen sequenced in a study of OX40 agonist ivuxolimab in advanced cancers. The data were produced by immunoSEQ multiplex PCR, yet TCRdb's version contains in-frame clones alone and is incomplete. The data hold some 74,000 clones, with roughly 88% observed a single time. The sequencing here drew on CD4+ or CD8+ T cells sorted from blood, taken in a trial of the OX40 agonist ivuxolimab. The receptors shown here come from an adult with an advanced solid tumor such as melanoma, head and neck, liver or kidney cancer.

This clone was seen once. The V call is TRBV5-1, the J call TRBJ2-1; no clear D gene. Between the trimmed V and J ends, which lost 4 bases and 8 bases, there was a span of 13 bases. This CDR3 has 13 amino acids. CDR1 is SGHRS and CDR2 is YFSETQ in the germline V gene. The CDR3 bases are TGCGCCAGCAGCCCCGGGTCTACAGATGAGCAGTTCTTC. Translated, it gives CASSPGSTDEQFF.

J is TRBJ1-4 and V is TRBV9; D gene ambiguous. The germline V and J ends were trimmed by 4 bases and 3 bases, with 16 bases remaining between them. This CDR3 spans 16 amino acids. From germline, CDR1 is SGDLS and CDR2 YYNGEE. The CDR3 loop reads CASSPDPVGPNEKLFF. DNA of the CDR3: TGTGCCAGCAGCCCCGACCCCGTCGGACCTAATGAAAAACTGTTTTTT.

This clone appeared once. V is TRBV29-1 and J is TRBJ2-1, with TRBD1 matching 12 bases. The CDR3 spans 13 residues. The V segment lost 7 bases and the J segment 6 bases; nucleotides outside the gene matches: 4. CDR1 is SQVTM and CDR2 is ANQGSEA in the germline V gene. The CDR3 nucleotides read TGCAGCGCCGGGACAGGGGGCTTCAATGAGCAGTTCTTC. This translates into CSAGTGGFNEQFF.

The chain employs TRBV6-1 and TRBJ2-2; D is unresolved. Trimming took off 2 bases at V and 8 bases at J, with 18 bases between the two ends. This CDR3 has 16 residues. CDR1 is MNHNS, CDR2 SASEGT, per germline. CDR3 DNA sequence: TGTGCCAGCAGTGAACCCCCCTGGGCCCAGGCTGGGGAGCTGTTTTTT. This translates into CASSEPPWAQAGELFF.

The J gene is TRBJ2-7, the V gene TRBV6-5; the D gene is possibly TRBD2 (7 bases). CDR1 is MNHEY and CDR2 is SVGAGI in the germline V gene. This CDR3 has 15 residues. The germline V and J ends were trimmed by 6 bases and 0 bases, with 15 bases remaining between them. This chain's CDR3 is CASRPGGPLSYEQYV. CDR3 DNA: TGTGCCAGCAGACCCGGGGGGCCCCTCTCCTACGAGCAGTACGTC.

The chain is built from TRBV27 and TRBJ1-1; D is perhaps TRBD1 (5 bases). V lost 3 bases and J 0 bases, leaving 8 bases between the germline ends. The CDR3 is 14 amino acids. Germline V gene data show CDR1 as MNHEY and CDR2 as SMNVEV (reference sequence). The CDR3 DNA reads TGTGCCAGCAGTTTCAGGGCTCTGAACACTGAAGCTTTCTTT. Its translation: CASSFRALNTEAFF.

This clone was picked up one time. The chain employs TRBV11-2 and TRBJ1-3; D is perhaps TRBD1 (5 bases). CDR1 is SGHAT and CDR2 is FQNNGV in the germline V gene. This CDR3 comprises 13 residues. V was clipped by 0 bases and J by 8 bases, with 8 bases between them. The chain's CDR3 is CASSLDRAHTIYF. The CDR3 coding sequence is TGTGCCAGCAGCTTAGACAGGGCTCACACCATATATTTT.